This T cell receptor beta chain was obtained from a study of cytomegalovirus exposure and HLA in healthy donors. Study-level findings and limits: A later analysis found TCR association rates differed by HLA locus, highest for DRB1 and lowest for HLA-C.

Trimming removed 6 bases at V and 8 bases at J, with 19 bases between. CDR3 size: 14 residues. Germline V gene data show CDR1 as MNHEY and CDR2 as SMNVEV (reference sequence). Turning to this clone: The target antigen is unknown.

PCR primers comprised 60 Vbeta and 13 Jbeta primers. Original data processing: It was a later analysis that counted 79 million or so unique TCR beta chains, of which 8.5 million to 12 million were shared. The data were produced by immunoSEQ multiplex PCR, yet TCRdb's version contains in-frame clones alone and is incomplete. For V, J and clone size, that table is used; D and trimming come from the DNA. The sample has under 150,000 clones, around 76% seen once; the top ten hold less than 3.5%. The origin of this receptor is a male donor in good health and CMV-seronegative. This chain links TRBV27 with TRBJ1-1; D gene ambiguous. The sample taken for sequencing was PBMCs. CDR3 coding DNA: TGTGCCAGCAGAACCTTACTCCAGCGGTGGGAAGCTTTCTTT. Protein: CASRTLLQRWEAFF.